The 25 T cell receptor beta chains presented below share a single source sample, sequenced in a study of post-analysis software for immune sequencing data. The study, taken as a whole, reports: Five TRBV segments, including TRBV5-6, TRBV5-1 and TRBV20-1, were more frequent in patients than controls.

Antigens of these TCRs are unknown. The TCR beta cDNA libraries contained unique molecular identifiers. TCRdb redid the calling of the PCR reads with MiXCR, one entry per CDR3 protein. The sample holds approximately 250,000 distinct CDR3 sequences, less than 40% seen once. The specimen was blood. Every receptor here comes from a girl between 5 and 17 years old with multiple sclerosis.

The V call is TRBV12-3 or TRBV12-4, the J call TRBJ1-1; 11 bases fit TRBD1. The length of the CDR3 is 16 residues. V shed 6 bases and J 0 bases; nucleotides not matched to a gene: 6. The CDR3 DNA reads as TGTGCCAGCAGCACGGACAGGGGGCAGGTGAACACTGAAGCTTTCTTT. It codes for CASSTDRGQVNTEAFF.

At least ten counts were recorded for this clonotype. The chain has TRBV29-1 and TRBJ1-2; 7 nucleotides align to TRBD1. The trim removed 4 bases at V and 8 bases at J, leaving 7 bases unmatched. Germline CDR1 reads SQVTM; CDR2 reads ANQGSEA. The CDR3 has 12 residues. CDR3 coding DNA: TGCAGCGTTGGCTCAGGGGGGCAGGGCTACACCTTC. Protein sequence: CSVGSGGQGYTF.

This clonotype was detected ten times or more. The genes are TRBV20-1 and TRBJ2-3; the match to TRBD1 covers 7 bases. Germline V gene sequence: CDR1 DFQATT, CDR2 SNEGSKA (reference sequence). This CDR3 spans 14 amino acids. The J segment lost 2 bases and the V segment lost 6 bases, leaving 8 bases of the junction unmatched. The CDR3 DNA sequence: TGCAGTGCCAAGGGACAGACCAACACAGATACGCAGTATTTT. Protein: CSAKGQTNTDTQYF.

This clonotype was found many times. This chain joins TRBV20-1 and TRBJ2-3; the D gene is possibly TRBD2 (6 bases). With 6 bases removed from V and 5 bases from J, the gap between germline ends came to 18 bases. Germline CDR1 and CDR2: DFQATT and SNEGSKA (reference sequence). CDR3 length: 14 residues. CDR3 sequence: CSAPRSGTGDTQYF. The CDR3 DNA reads TGCAGTGCCCCACGATCGGGGACTGGAGATACGCAGTATTTT.

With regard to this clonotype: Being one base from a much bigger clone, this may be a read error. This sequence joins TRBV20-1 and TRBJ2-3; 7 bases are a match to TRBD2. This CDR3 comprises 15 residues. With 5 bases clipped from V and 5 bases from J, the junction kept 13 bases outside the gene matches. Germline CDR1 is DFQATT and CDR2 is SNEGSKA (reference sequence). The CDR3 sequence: CSAPRRAGTGDTQYF. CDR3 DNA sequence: TGCAGTGCTCCCCGACGAGCGGGGACGGGAGATACGCAGTATTTT.

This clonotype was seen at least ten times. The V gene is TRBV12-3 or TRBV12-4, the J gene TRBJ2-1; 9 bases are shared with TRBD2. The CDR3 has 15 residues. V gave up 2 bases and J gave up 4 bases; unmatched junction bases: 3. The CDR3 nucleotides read TGTGCCAGCAGTTTATGGGCGGGAGGGTACAATGAGCAGTTCTTC. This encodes CASSLWAGGYNEQFF.

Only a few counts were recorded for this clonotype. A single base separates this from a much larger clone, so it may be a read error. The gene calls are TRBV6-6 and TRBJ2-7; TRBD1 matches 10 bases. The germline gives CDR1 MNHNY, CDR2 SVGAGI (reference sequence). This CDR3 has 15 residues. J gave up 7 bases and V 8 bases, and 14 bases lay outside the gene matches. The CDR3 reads CASVGGTGAYNEQYF. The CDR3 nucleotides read TGTGCCAGCGTGGGGGGGACAGGGGCCTACAATGAGCAGTACTTC.

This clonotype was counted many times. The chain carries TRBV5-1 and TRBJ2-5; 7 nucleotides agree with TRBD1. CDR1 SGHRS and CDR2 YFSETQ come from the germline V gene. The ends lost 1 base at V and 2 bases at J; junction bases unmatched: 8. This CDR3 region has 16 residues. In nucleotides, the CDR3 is TGCGCCAGCAGCTTGAGGGGACAGAAACTGCAAGAGACCCAGTACTTC. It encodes CASSLRGQKLQETQYF.

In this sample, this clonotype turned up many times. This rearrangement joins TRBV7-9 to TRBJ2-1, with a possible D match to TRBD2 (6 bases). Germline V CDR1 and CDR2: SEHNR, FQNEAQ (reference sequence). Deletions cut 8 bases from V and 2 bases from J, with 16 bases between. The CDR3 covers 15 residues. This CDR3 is CASFGPSDAYNEQFF. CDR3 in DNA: TGTGCCAGCTTCGGCCCTAGCGACGCCTACAATGAGCAGTTCTTC.

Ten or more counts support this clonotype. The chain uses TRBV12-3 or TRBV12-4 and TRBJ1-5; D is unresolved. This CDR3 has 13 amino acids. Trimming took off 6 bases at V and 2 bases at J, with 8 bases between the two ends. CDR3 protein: CASRLLGNQPQHF. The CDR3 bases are TGTGCCAGCAGGCTACTAGGCAATCAGCCCCAGCATTTT.

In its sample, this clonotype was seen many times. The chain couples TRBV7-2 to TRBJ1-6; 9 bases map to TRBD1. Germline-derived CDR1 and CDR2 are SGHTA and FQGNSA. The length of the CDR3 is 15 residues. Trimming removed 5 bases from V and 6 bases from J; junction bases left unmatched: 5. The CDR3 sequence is CASSPGTGFNSPLHF. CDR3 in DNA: TGTGCCAGCAGCCCCGGGACAGGGTTTAATTCACCCCTCCACTTT.

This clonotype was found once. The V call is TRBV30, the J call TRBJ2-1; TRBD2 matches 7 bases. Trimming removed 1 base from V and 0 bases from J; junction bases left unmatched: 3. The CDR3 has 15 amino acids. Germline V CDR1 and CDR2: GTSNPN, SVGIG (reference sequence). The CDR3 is CAWSAGGGSYNEQFF. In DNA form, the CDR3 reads TGTGCCTGGAGTGCGGGGGGAGGCTCCTACAATGAGCAGTTCTTC. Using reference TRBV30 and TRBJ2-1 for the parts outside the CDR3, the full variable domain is SQTIHQWPATLVQPVGSPLSLECTVEGTSNPNLYWYRQAAGRGLQLLFYSVGIGQISSEVPQNLSASRPQDRQFILSSKKLLLSDSGFYLCAWSAGGGSYNEQFFGPGTRLTVL.

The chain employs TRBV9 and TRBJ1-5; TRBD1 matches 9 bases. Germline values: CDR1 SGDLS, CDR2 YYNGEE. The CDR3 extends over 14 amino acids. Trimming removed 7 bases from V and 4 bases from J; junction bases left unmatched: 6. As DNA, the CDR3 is TGTGCCAGCGGTTCCGGGACAGGGAATCAGCCCCAGCATTTT. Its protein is CASGSGTGNQPQHF. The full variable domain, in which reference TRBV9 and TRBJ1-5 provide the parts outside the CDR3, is DSGVTQTPKHLITATGQRVTLRCSPRSGDLSVYWYQQSLDQGLQFLIQYYNGEERAKGNILERFSAQQFPDLHSELNLSSLELGDSALYFCASGSGTGNQPQHFGDGTRLSIL.

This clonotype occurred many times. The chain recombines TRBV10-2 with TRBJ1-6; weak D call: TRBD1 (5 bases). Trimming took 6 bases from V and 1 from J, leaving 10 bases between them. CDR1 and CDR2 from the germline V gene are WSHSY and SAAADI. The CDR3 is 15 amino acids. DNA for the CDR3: TGCGCCAGCAGACGGGACGGTTCCTATAATTCACCCCTCCACTTT. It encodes CASRRDGSYNSPLHF.

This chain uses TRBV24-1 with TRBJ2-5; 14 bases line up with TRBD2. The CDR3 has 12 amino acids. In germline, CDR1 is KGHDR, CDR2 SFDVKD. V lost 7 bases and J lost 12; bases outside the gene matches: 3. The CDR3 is CATRGLAGAEYF. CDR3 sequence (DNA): TGTGCCACCAGGGGACTAGCGGGGGCCGAGTACTTC.

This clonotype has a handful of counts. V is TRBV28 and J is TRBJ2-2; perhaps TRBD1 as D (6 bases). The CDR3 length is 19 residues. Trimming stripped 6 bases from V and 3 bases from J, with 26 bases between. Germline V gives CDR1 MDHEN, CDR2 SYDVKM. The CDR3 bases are TGTGCCAGCAGCCAGGGGCATGGGCCGCACCGTCACGACACCGGGGAGCTGTTTTTT. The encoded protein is CASSQGHGPHRHDTGELFF. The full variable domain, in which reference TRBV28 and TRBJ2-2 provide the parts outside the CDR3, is DVKVTQSSRYLVKRTGEKVFLECVQDMDHENMFWYRQDPGLGLRLIYFSYDVKMKEKGDIPEGYSVSREKKERFSLILESASTNQTSMYLCASSQGHGPHRHDTGELFFGEGSRLTVL.

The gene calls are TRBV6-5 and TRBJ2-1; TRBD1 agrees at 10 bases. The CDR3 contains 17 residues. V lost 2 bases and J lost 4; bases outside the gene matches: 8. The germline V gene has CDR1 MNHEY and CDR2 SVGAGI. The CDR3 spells CASSYNPDRGQYNEQFF. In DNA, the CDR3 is TGTGCCAGCAGTTACAATCCCGACAGGGGGCAATACAATGAGCAGTTCTTC.

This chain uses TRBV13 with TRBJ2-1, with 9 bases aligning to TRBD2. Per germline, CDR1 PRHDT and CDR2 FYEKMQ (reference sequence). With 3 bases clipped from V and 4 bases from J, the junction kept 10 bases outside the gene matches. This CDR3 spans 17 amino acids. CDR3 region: CASSFQIAGVSYNEQFF. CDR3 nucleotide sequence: TGTGCCAGCAGCTTCCAGATAGCGGGAGTCAGTTACAATGAGCAGTTCTTC.

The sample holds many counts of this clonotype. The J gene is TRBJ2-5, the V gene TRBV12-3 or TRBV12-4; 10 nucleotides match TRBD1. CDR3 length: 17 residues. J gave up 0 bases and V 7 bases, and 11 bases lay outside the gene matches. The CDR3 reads CASMGNHGTGDQETQYF. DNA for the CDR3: TGTGCCAGCATGGGAAATCACGGGACAGGGGACCAAGAGACCCAGTACTTC.

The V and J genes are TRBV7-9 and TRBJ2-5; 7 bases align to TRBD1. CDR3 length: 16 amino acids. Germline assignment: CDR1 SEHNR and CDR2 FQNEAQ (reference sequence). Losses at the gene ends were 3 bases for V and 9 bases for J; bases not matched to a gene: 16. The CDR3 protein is CASSLAEVGDSWSQYF. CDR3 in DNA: TGTGCCAGCAGCTTGGCCGAGGTAGGGGACAGTTGGTCCCAGTACTTC.

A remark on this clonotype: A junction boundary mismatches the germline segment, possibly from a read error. DNA of the CDR3: TGTGCCAACAGCTTGGTCAGGGGGCAGGATGAAAAACTGTTTTTT. It yields the protein CANSLVRGQDEKLFF. V gene TRBV7-2 combines with J gene TRBJ1-4; TRBD1 agrees at 8 bases. Germline V CDR1 and CDR2: SGHTA, FQGNSA. The CDR3 is made up of 15 amino acids.

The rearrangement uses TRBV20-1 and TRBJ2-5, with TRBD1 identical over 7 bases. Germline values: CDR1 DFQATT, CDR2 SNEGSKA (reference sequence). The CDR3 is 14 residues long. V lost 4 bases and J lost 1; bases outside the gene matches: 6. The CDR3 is CSATGTAVQETQYF. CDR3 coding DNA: TGCAGTGCTACCGGGACAGCTGTCCAAGAGACCCAGTACTTC.

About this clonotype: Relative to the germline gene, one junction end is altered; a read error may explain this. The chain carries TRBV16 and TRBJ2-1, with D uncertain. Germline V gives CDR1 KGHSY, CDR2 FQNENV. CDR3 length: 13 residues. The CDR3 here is CAGSKSNVGEQFF. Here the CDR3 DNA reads TGTGCCGGCAGCAAATCAAACGTAGGTGAGCAGTTCTTC.

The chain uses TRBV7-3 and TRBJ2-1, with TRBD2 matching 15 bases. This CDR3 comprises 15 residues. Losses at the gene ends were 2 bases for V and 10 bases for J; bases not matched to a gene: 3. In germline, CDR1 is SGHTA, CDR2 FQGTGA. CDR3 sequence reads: CASSLGTSGGIEQFF. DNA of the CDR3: TGTGCCAGCAGCTTAGGGACTAGCGGGGGGATCGAGCAGTTCTTC. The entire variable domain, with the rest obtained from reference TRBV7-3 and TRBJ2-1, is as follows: GAGVSQTPSNKVTEKGKYVELRCDPISGHTALYWYRQSLGQGPEFLIYFQGTGAADDSGLPNDRFFAVRPEGSVSTLKIQRTERGDSAVYLCASSLGTSGGIEQFFGPGTRLTVL.

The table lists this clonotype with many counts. DNA of the CDR3: TGTGCCAGCAGTTTAAAACTCTACAATGAGCAGTTCTTC. Its translation is CASSLKLYNEQFF. This chain uses TRBV27 with TRBJ2-1; D call uncertain. The germline CDR1 and CDR2 sequences are MNHEY and SMNVEV (reference sequence). CDR3 length: 13 amino acids. V dropped 2 bases and J dropped 3 bases, with 5 bases sitting between them.